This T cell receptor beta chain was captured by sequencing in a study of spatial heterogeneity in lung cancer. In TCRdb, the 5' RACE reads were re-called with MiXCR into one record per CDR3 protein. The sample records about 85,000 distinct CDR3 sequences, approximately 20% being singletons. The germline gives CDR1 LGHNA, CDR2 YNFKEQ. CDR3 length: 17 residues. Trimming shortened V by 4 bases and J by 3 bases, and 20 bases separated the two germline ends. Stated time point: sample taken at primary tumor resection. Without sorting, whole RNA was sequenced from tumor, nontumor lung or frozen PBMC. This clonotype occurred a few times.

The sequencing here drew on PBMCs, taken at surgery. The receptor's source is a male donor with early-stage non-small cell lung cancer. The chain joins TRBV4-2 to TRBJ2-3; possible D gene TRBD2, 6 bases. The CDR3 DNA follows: TGTGCCAGCAGCCTAAAGATAGCGGCTGACCCTACAGATACGCAGTATTTT. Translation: CASSLKIAADPTDTQYF.